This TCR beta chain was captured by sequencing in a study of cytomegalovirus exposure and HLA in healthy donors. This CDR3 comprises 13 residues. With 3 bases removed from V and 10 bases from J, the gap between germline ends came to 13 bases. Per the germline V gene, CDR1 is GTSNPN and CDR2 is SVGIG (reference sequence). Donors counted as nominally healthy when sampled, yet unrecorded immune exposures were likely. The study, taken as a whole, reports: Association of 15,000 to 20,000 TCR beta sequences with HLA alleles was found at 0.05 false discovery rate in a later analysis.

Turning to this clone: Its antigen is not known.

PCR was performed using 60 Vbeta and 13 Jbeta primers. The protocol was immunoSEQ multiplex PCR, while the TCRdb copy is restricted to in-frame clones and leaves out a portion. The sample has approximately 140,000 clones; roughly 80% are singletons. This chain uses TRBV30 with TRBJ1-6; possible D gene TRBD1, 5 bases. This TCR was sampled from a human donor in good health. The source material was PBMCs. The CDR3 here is CAWSGRGHSPLHF. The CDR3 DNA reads TGTGCCTGGAGCGGTAGGGGCCACTCACCCCTCCACTTT.